Sequencing of this TCR beta chain was carried out in a study of neurological immune-mediated disorders. From the 5' RACE reads, TCRdb called clonotypes with MiXCR, one entry per CDR3 protein. Altogether more than 30,000 distinct CDR3 sequences are present, under 5% being singletons, with the ten largest covering around 25%. Findings of the study overall: Across subjects, no CDR3 amino acid sequence appeared in expanded clones of more than one subject, a finding that suggested private repertoires in all groups. The study found the most TCR clonal expansion in HTLV-1-associated myelopathy and the least in multiple sclerosis, below healthy controls.

The table lists this clonotype with many counts. Its target is not known. The sorted-subset TCR libraries were prepared using 750,000 to 1,000,000 CD4+ or CD8+ T cells as the starting material. The junction had 10 bases not matched to a gene; V was cut back by 8 bases and J by 6 bases. Per the germline V gene, CDR1 is SGHTA and CDR2 is FQGNSA. The CDR3 totals 15 residues. This receptor was taken from a woman aged 35 to 49 in good health. This chain connects TRBV7-2 to TRBJ1-6; 7 bases fit TRBD1. Material: CD4+ T cells from blood. The CDR3 region has the DNA TGTGCCAGCCGACTTACCGGGACAGCTAATTCACCCCTCCACTTT. Translation gives CASRLTGTANSPLHF.